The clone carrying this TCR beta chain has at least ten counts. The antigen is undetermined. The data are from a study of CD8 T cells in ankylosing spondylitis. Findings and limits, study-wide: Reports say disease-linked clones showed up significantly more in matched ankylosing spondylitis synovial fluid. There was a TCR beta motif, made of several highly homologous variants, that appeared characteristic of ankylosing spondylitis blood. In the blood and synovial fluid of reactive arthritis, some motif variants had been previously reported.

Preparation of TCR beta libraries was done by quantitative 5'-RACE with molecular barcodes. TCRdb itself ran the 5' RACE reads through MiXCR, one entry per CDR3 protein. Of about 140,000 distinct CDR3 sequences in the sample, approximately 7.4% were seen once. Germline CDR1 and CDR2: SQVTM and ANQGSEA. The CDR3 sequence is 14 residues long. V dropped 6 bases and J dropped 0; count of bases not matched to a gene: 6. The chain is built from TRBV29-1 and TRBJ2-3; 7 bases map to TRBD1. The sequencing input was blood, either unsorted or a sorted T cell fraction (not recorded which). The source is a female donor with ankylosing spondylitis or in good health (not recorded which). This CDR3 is CSVWDRTSTDTQYF. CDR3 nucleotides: TGCAGCGTGTGGGACAGAACTAGCACAGATACGCAGTATTTT.